The entry that follows covers one T cell receptor beta chain sequence. This sample is drawn from a study of blood T cell repertoires in COVID-19. Study context: Samples of COVID-19 (acute and convalescent) were obtained from the United States, Italy and Spain. T cells, B-cell-depleted T cells, or PBMCs supplied cDNA or gDNA.

CDR1 and CDR2 (germline): MDHEN, SYDVKM. The V gene lost 4 bases and the J gene lost 2 bases, with 15 bases spanning the gap. This CDR3 contains 15 residues. Data came from immunoSEQ multiplex PCR; TCRdb stores just in-frame clones and leaves some out. The table lists roughly 24,000 clones, roughly three quarters of them singletons. The chain carries TRBV28 and TRBJ2-7, with a tentative D call TRBD2 (7 bases). The TCR was taken from an elderly man with active or convalescent COVID-19. Input material: peripheral blood. CDR3 residues: CASSSPGRGAYEQYF. In DNA, the CDR3 is TGTGCCAGCAGTTCCCCGGGGAGGGGGGCCTACGAGCAGTACTTC.